This T cell receptor (beta chain) originates from a study of T-cell reconstitution after alpha-beta-depleted transplantation in children. Library preparation (for TCRbeta) was performed with unique molecular identifiers. MiXCR, run by TCRdb on the PCR reads, gives a single entry per CDR3 protein. Here the sample spans more than 450,000 distinct CDR3 sequences, about a sixth being singletons. The length of the CDR3 is 13 residues. Germline CDR1 is KGHSH and CDR2 is LQKENI. The V and J ends lost 4 bases and 3 bases respectively, with 6 bases between them. The sequence was collected from a human donor who donated a stem cell graft to a child with acute lymphoblastic leukemia. The chain is built from TRBV18 and TRBJ1-4; D remains unclear. Sequencing used PBMCs from the stem cell graft donor, obtained from the stem cell graft. The CDR3 spells CASSRSPNEKLFF. As DNA, the CDR3 is TGTGCCAGCTCACGAAGTCCTAATGAAAAACTGTTTTTT. Full variable domain (rest looked up from reference TRBV18 and TRBJ1-4): NAGVMQNPRHLVRRRGQEARLRCSPMKGHSHVYWYRQLPEEGLKFMVYLQKENIIDESGMPKERFSAEFPKEGPSILRIQQVVRGDSAAYFCASSRSPNEKLFFGSGTQLSVL.